This entry features one T cell receptor (beta chain) sequence. The antigen is unknown. Germline CDR1 reads MNHEY; CDR2 reads SMNVEV (reference sequence). This CDR3 region has 14 residues. Trimming left V 0 bases short and J 6 bases short, with 11 bases between. TCR libraries were built from about 500 ng of total RNA by linear amplification. From the reads, TCRdb called clonotypes with MiXCR, one entry per CDR3 protein. The repertoire holds approximately 200,000 distinct CDR3 sequences, with about four fifths as singletons. The data were obtained in a study of healthy donors' naive CD4 and CD8 T cells. Across the whole study: Donors, half of them female, were 20-25, 40-50 or 60-70 years old. General study results and limits: Naive CD4+ and CD8+ cells reportedly differed in usage of most V and J genes. Negatively charged CDR3s marked CD8+ lineage; positively charged CDR3s marked CD4+ lineage.

The rearrangement links TRBV27 to TRBJ1-1; D call uncertain. Sequenced material: naive CD4+ and CD8+ T cells sorted from blood, pooled from several donors. The receptor was isolated from a pool of human donors in good health; the sample pools cells from several healthy donors. Here the CDR3 DNA reads TGTGCCAGCAGTTTATCGGGGTGGAGCGCTGAAGCTTTCTTT. Its protein is CASSLSGWSAEAFF.